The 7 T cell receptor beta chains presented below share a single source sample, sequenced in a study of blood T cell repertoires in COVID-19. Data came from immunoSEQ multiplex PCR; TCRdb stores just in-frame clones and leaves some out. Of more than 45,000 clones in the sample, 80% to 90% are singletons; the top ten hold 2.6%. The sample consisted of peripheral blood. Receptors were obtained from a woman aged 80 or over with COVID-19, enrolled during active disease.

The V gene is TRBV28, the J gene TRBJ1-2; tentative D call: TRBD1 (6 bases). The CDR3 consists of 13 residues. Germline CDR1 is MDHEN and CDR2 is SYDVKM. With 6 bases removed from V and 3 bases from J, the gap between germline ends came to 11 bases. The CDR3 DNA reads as TGTGCCAGCAGGTTACAGGGTTACTATGGCTACACCTTC. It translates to CASRLQGYYGYTF.

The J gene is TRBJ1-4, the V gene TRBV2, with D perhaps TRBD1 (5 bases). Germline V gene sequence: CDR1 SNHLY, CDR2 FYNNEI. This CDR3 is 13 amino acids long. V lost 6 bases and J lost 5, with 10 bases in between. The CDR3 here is CASRRGWNEKLFF. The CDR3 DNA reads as TGTGCCAGCAGGCGGGGGTGGAATGAAAAACTGTTTTTT.

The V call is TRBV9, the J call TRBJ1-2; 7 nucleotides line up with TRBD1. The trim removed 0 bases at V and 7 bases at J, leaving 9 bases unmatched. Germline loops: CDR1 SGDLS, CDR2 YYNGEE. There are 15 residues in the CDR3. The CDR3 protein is CASSVEGRGSGGYTF. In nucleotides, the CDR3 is TGTGCCAGCAGCGTAGAGGGCAGGGGGTCCGGTGGCTACACCTTC.

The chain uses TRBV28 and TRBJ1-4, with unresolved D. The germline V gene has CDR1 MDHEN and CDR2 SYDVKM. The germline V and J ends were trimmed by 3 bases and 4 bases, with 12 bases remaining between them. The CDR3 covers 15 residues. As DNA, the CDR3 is TGTGCCAGCAGTTTTCAGGCAGCCAATAATGAAAAACTGTTTTTT. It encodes CASSFQAANNEKLFF.

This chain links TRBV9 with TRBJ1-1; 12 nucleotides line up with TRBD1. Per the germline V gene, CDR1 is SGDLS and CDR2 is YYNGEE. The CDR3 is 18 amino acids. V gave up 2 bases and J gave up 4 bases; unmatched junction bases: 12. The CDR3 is CASSVDWDRGLGVTEAFF. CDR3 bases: TGTGCCAGCAGCGTCGATTGGGACAGGGGGCTTGGTGTCACTGAAGCTTTCTTT.

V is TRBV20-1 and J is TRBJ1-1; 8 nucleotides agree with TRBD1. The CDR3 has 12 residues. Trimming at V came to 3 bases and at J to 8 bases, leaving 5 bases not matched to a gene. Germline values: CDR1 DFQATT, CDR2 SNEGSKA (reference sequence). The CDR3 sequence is CSASSGGREAFF. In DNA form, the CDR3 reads TGCAGTGCTAGTTCAGGGGGCAGGGAAGCTTTCTTT.

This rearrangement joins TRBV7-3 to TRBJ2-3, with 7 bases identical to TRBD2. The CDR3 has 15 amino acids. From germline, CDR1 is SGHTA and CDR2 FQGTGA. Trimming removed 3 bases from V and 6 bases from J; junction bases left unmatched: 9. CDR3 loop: CASSFGGSASDTQYF. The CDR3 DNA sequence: TGTGCCAGCAGCTTCGGCGGGAGCGCTTCGGATACGCAGTATTTT.